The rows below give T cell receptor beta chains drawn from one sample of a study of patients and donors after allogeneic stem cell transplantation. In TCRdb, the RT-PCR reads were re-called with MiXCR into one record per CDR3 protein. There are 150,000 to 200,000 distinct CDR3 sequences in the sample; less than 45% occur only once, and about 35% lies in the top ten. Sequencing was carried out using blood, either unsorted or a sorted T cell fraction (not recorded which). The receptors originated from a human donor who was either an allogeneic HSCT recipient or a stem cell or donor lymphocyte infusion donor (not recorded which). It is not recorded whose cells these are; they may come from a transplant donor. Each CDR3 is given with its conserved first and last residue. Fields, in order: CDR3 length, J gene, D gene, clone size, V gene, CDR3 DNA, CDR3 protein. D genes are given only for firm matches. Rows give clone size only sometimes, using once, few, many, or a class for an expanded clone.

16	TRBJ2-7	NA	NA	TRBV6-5	TGTGCCAGCAGTTACTCCGGCGGCCTTGTCTCCTACGAGCAGTACTTC	CASSYSGGLVSYEQYF
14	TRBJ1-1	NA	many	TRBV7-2	TGTGCCAGCAGCTTAATAGTCACGAACACTGAAGCTTTCTTT	CASSLIVTNTEAFF
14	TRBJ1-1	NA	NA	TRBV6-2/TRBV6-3	TGTGCCAGCAGAAAAGGGACCTCCAACACTGAAGCTTTCTTT	CASRKGTSNTEAFF
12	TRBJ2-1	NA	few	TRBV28	TGTGCCAGCAGTTTCACCTACAATGAGCAGTTCTTC	CASSFTYNEQFF
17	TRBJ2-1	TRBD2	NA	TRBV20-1	TGCAGTGCTAGAGCCATACTAGCGGGAGACACCTACAATGAGCAGTTCTTC	CSARAILAGDTYNEQFF
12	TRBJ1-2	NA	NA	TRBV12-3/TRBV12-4	TGTGCCAGCAGTTTATCGAGCGGTGGCTACACCTTC	CASSLSSGGYTF
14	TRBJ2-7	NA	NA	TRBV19	TGTGCCAGTAGTATAGCAAACAGCCAATACGAGCAGTACTTC	CASSIANSQYEQYF
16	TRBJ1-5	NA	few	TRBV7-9	TGTGCCAGCAGCTCAACTTCGGACTGGGACAATCAGCCCCAGCATTTT	CASSSTSDWDNQPQHF
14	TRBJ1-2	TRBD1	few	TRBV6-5	TGTGCCAGTGGACGGGGACAGGGAAACTATGGCTACACCTTC	CASGRGQGNYGYTF
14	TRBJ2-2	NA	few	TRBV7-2	TGTGCCAGCAGTCATTACACGAACACCGGGGAGCTGTTTTTT	CASSHYTNTGELFF
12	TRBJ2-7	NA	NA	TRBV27	TGTGCCAGCAGTTCTACAAGCTACGAGCAGTACTTC	CASSSTSYEQYF
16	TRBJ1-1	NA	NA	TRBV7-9	TGTACCAGCAGCTTAGGGGCAGGTCCAAAGAGAACTGAAGCTTTCTTT	CTSSLGAGPKRTEAFF
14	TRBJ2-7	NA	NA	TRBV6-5	TGTGCCAGCAGAAGGGCAAGCACTAACTACGAGCAGTACTTC	CASRRASTNYEQYF
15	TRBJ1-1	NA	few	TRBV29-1	TGCAGCGTTGAAGCGTTTGGCAGGTCGAGCACTGAAGCTTTCTTT	CSVEAFGRSSTEAFF
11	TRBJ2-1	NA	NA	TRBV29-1	TGCAGCGTTGACAGGGACAATGAGCAGTTCTTC	CSVDRDNEQFF
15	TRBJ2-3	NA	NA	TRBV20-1	TGCAGTGCTAGATACGGAGCCGCGCTCACAGATACGCAGTATTTT	CSARYGAALTDTQYF
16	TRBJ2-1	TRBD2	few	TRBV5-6	TGTGCCAGCAGCTCCCCGACTAGCGGACTCAACAATGAGCAGTTCTTC	CASSSPTSGLNNEQFF
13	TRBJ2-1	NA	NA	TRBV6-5	TGTGCCAGCAGTTACTCGAGGTTCAATGAGCAGTTCTTC	CASSYSRFNEQFF
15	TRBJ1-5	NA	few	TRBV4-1	TGCGCCAGCAGCCACGCCCTACCGCTAGCTCAGCCCCAGCATTTT	CASSHALPLAQPQHF
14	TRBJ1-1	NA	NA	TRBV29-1	TGCAGCGTTGAAGAGCGGGCAACGGGCACTGAAGCTTTCTTT	CSVEERATGTEAFF
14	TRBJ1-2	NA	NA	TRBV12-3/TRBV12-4	TGTGCCAGCAGTTTATCCGGGGGTATCTATGGCTACACCTTC	CASSLSGGIYGYTF
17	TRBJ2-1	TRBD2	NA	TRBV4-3	TGCGCCAGCAGCCAAGAATTCGCGGGAGATCCCTACAATGAGCAGTTCTTC	CASSQEFAGDPYNEQFF
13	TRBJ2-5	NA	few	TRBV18	TGTGCCAGCTCACCCCGGGACGTAGAGACCCAGTACTTC	CASSPRDVETQYF
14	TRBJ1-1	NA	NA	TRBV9	TGTGCCAGCAGCGTAGCTATGGGGGTTACTGAAGCTTTCTTT	CASSVAMGVTEAFF
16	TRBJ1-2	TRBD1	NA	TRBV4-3	TGCGCCAGCAGCCAAGACACAGGGGCCGCTAACTATGGCTACACCTTC	CASSQDTGAANYGYTF
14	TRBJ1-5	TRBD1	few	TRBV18	TGTGCCAGCTCACCGGACAGGGGCGATCAGCCCCAGCATTTT	CASSPDRGDQPQHF